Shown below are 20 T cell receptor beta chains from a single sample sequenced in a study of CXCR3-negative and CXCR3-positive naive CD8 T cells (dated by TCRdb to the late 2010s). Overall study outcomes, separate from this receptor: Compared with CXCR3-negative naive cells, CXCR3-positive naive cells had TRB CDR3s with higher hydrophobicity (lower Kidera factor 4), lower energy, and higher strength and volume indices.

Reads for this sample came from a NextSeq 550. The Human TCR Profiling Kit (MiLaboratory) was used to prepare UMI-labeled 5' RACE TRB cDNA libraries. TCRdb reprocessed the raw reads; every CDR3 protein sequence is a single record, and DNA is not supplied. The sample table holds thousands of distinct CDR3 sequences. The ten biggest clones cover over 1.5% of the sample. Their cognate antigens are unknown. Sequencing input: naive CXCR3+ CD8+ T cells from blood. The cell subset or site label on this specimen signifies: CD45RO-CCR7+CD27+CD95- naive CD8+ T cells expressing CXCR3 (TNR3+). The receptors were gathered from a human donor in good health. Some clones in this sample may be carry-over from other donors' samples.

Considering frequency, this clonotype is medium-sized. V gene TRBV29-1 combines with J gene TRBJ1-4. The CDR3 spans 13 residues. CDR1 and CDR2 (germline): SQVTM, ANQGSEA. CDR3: CSVPGGLNEKLFF.

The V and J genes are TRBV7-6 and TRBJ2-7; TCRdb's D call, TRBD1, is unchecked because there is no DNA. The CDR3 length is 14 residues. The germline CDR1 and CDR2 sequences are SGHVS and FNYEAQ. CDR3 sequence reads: CASSLEPGAYEQYF.

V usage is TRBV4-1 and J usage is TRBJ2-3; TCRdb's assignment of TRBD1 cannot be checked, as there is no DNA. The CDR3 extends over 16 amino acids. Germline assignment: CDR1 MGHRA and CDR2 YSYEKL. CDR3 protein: CASSQAWGRSTDTQYF.

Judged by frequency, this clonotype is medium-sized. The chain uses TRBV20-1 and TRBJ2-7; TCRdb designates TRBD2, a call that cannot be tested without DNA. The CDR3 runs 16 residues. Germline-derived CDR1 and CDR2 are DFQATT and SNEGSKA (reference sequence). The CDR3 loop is CSAGLAGDFGLGEQYF.

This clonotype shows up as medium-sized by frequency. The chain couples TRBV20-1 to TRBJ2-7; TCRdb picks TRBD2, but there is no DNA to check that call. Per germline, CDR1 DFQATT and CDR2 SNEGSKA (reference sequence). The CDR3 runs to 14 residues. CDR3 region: CSAQELAANYEQYF.

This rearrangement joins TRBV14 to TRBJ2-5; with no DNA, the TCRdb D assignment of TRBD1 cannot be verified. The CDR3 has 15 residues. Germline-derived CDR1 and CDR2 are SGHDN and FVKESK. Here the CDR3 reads CASSQDFSGYETQYF.

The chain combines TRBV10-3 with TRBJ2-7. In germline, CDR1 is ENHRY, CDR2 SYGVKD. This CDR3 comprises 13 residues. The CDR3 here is CAISQGLPYEQYF.

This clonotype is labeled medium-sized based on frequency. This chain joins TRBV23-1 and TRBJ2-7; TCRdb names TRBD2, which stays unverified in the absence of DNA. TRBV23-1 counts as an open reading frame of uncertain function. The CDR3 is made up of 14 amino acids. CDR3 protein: CASSQSSLSYEQYF.

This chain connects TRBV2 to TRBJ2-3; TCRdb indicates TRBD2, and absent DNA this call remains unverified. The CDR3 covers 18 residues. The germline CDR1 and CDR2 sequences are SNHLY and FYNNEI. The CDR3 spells CASSEAPLGLLNADTQYF.

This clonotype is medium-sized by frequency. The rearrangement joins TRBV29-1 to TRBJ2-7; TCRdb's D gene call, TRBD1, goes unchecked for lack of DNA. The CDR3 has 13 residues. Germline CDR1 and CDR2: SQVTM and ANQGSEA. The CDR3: CSVAGQAVYEQYF.

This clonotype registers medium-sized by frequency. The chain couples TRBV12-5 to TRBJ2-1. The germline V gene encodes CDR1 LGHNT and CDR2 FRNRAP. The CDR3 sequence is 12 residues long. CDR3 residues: CASGLGHNEQFF.

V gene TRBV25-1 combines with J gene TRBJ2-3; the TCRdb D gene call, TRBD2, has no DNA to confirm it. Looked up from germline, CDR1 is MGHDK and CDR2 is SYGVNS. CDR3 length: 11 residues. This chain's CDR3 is CASTGGSTQYF.

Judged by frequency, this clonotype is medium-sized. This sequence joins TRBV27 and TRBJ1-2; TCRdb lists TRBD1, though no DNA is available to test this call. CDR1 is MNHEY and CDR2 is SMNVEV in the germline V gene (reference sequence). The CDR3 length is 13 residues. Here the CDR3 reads CASMGSRVKGYTF.

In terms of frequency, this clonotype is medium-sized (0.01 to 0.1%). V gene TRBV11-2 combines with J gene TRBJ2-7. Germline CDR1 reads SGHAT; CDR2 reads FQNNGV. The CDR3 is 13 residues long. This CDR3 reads CASSLDQTYEQYF. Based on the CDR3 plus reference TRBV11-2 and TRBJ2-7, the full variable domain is EAGVAQSPRYKIIEKRQSVAFWCNPISGHATLYWYQQILGQGPKLLIQFQNNGVVDDSQLPKDRFSAERLKGVDSTLKIQPAKLEDSAVYLCASSLDQTYEQYFGPGTRLTVT.

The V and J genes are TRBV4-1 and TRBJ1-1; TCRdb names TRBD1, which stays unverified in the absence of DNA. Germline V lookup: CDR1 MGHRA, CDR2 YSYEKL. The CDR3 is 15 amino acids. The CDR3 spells CASSQFTGGTTEAFF.

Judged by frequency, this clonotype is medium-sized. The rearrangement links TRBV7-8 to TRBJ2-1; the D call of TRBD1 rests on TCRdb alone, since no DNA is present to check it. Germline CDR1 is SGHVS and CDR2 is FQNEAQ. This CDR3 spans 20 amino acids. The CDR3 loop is CASSFPPGSPFTGSYNEQFF.

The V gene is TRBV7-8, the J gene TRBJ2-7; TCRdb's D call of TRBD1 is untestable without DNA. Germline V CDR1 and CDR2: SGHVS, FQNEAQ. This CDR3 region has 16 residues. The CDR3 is CASSLAQGLGVYEQYF.

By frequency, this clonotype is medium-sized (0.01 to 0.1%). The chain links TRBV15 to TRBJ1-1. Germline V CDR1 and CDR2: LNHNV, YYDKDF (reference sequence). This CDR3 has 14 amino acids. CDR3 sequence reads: CATVGDNREVGAFF. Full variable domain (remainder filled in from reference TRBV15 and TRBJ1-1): DAMVIQNPRYQVTQFGKPVTLSCSQTLNHNVMYWYQQKSSQAPKLLFHYYDKDFNNEADTPDNFQSRRPNTSFCFLDIRSPGLGDTAMYLCATVGDNREVGAFFGQGTRLTVV.

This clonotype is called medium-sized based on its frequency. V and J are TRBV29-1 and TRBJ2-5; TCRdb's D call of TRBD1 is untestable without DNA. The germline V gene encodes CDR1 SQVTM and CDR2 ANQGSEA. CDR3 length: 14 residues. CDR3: CSVEGPGIAETQYF. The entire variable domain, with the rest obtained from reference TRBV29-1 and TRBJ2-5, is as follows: SAVISQKPSRDICQRGTSLTIQCQVDSQVTMMFWYRQQPGQSLTLIATANQGSEATYESGFVIDKFPISRPNLTFSTLTVSNMSPEDSSIYLCSVEGPGIAETQYFGPGTRLLVL.

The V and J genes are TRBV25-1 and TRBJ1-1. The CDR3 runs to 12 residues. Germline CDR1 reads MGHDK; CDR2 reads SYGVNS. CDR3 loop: CASSVGRTEAFF.